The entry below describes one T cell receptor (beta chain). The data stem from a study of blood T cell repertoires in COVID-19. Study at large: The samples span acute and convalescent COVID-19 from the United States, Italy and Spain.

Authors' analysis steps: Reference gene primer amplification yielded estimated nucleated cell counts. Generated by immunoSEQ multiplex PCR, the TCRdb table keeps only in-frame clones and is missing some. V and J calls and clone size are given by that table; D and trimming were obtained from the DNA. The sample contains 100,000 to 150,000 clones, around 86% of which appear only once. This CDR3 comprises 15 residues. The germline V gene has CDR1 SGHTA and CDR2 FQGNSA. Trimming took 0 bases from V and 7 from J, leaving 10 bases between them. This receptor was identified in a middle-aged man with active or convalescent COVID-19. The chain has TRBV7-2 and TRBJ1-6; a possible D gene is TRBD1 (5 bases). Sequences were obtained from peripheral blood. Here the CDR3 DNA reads TGTGCCAGCAGCTTAGCTCAGGGTCCCAATTCACCCCTCCACTTT. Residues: CASSLAQGPNSPLHF.